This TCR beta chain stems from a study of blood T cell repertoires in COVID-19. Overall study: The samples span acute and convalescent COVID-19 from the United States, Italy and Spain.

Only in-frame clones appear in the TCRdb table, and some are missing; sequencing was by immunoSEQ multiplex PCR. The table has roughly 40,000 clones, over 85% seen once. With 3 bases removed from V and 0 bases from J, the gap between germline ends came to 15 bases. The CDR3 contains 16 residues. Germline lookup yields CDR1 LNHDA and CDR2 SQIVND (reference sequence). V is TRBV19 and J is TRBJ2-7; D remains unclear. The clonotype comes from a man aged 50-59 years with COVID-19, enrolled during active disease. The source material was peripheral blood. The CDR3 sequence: CASSISAGRNSYEQYF. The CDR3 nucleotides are TGTGCCAGTAGTATCTCTGCAGGTAGGAACTCCTACGAGCAGTACTTC.